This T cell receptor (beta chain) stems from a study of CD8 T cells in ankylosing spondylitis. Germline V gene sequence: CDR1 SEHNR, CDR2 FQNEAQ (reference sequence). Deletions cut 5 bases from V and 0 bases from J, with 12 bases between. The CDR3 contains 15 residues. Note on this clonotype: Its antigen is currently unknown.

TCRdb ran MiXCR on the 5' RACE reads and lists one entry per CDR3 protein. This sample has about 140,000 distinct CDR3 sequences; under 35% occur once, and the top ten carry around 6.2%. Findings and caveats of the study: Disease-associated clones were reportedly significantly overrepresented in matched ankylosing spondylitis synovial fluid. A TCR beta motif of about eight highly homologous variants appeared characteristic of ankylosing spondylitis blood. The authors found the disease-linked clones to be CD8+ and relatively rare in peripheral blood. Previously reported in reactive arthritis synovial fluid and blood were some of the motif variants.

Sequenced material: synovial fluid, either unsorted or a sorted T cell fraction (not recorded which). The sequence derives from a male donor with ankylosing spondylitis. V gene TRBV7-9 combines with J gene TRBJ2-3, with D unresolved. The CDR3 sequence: CASSPLPSSTDTQYF. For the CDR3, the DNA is TGTGCCAGCAGCCCTCTTCCTTCTAGCACAGATACGCAGTATTTT.